Presented here are 12 T cell receptor delta chains from one specimen sequenced in a study of delta chain sequences of gamma delta T cells. TCRdb re-called the PCR reads with CATT. Seen here are approximately 3,000 delta-chain clones, approximately 60% observed once, and the top ten hold about 60%. Sequencing was done on a sample of a tumor sample. The receptors originated from a human donor with breast cancer.

The rearrangement uses TRDV2 and TRDJ1; D gene unclear. Trimming left V 3 bases short and J 0 bases short, with 19 bases between. The CDR3 spans 17 residues. Germline CDR1 GEAIGNYY, CDR2 EKD. In DNA, the CDR3 is TGTGCCTGTGACGCAGCCACACACCGGTTAAACACCGATAAACTCATCTTT. It specifies CACDAATHRLNTDKLIF.

Concerning this clone itself: A read error may produce the germline difference seen at one junction end. V gene TRDV2 combines with J gene TRDJ1; D uncertain. Per germline, CDR1 GEAIGNYY and CDR2 EKD. The CDR3 is 20 amino acids. The CDR3 loop reads CAFDTLSREEVRTYTDKLIF. CDR3 coding DNA: TGTGCCTTTGACACCCTTTCTAGGGAAGAGGTCCGCACCTATACAGATAAACTCATCTTT.

This clone appeared a few times. A clone one base away is much larger, so this may be a read error. Other DNA sequences in the same sample also yield this CDR3. The rearrangement links TRDV2 to TRDJ1; a possible D gene is TRDD3 (5 bases). The germline CDR1 and CDR2 sequences are GEAIGNYY and EKD. The CDR3 is made up of 16 amino acids. CDR3 loop: CACDTGGDPHTDKLIF. DNA for the CDR3: TGTGCCTGTGACACCGGTGGGGACCCTCACACAGATAAACTCATCTTT.

A J gene of TRDJ1 was called, though the V gene was not. The CDR3 has 17 amino acids. The CDR3 sequence: CACGESGGHSNTDKLIF. The CDR3 DNA follows: TGCGCTTGCGGTGAATCCGGTGGGCACTCGAACACCGATAAACTCATCTTT.

As concerns this clone: Just one base apart from a much larger clone, this may be a read error. Other DNA variants within this sample encode the same CDR3. J is TRDJ1 and V is TRDV1, with D possibly being TRDD3 (6 bases). Germline values: CDR1 TSWWSYY, CDR2 QGS. The CDR3 has 16 residues. The CDR3: CALGELKWYWVDKLIF. CDR3 bases: TGTGCTCTAGGGGAATTGAAGTGGTACTGGGTTGATAAACTCATCTTT.

This clone has a handful of counts. The mismatch at residue 16 between this DNA's translation and the TCRdb protein of a much larger clone likely reflects a read error; the protein shown is translated from the DNA. The V gene is TRDV3, the J gene TRDJ1, with 9 bases matching TRDD3. This CDR3 is 18 amino acids long. The germline V gene has CDR1 TVYSNPD and CDR2 GDNSRS (reference sequence). The DNA for the CDR3 is TGTGCCTGCGTGCCCGAGACCCTAATTACTGGGGGAGAGGATAAACACATCTTT. This encodes CACVPETLITGGEDKHIF.

Notes on this clone: The protein TCRdb lists belongs to a much larger clone and differs from this DNA's translation at residue 10, which points to a read error; the protein shown is made from the DNA. V is TRDV2 and J is TRDJ1; 9 bases match TRDD3. The V segment lost 1 base and the J segment 0 bases; nucleotides outside the gene matches: 8. The CDR3 runs 17 residues. Germline CDR1 and CDR2: GEAIGNYY and EKD. The CDR3 DNA sequence: TGTGCCTGTGACACTCTACTGGGGGAACAGTACACCGATAAACTCATCTTT. Its protein is CACDTLLGEQYTDKLIF.

V gene TRDV2 combines with J gene TRDJ1; no definite D call. CDR3 size: 14 residues. Germline V gene lookup returns CDR1 GEAIGNYY and CDR2 EKD. The CDR3 is CSCVIVSLDDKLIF. CDR3 DNA: TGTTCTTGTGTCATTGTTTCCCTGGACGATAAACTCATCTTT.

The chain is built from TRDV2 and TRDJ2; a weak D match, TRDD3 (5 bases). Per the germline V gene, CDR1 is GEAIGNYY and CDR2 is EKD. Trimming took 1 base from V and 12 from J, leaving 20 bases between them. The CDR3 runs 15 residues. CDR3 DNA sequence: TGTGCCTGTGACACAGTGTCAAGGGACGCGGATAAACTCTTCTTT. It specifies CACDTVSRDADKLFF.

A remark on this clone: At one boundary the junction diverges from the germline segment, which might be a read error. This chain joins TRDV2 and TRDJ1; a possible D gene is TRDD3 (6 bases). The J call may be faulty, since TRDJ2 better matches the DNA end. The CDR3 is 15 amino acids. The germline gives CDR1 GEAIGNYY, CDR2 EKD. CDR3 loop: CSCDPVGADTANLFF. The CDR3 DNA is TGTTCCTGTGACCCAGTGGGGGCTGACACCGCTAACCTCTTCTTT.

The chain is built from TRDV2 and TRDJ1; D is unclear. From germline, CDR1 is GEAIGNYY and CDR2 EKD. V lost 0 bases to trimming and J lost 0 bases, with 25 bases between them. This CDR3 has 20 amino acids. CDR3 DNA sequence: TGTGCCTGTGACACCGTGTCACGGGAAGCCGGACGACCTTACACCGATAAACTCATCTTT. Translated, it gives CACDTVSREAGRPYTDKLIF.

The chain is built from TRDV1 and TRDJ1; the D is unclear. Trimming removed 4 bases from V and 0 bases from J, with 27 bases in between. The CDR3 runs 20 residues. Germline V gene sequence: CDR1 TSWWSYY, CDR2 QGS. CDR3 in DNA: TGTGCTCTTGGGGGGGGTTCCCCCGAAGTGGGAGTACCGTACACCGATAAACTCATCTTT. Its protein product is CALGGGSPEVGVPYTDKLIF.